The rows below give T cell receptor beta chains drawn from one sample of a study of blood T cell repertoires in COVID-19. Clones were sequenced by immunoSEQ multiplex PCR, and TCRdb holds only the in-frame ones, with some missing. The sample holds about 100,000 clones, 84% seen once. Sequenced input: peripheral blood. These receptor sequences come from a man between 65 and 85 years old with active or convalescent COVID-19. Both conserved end residues are part of each CDR3. A D gene is named only where the DNA matches it firmly. The listing skips clone size in some rows; elsewhere it reads once, few, many or a size class.

V gene: TRBV19; D gene: .; clone size: .; J gene: TRBJ1-2; CDR3 DNA: TGTGCCAGTAGTCCCAGACGGGGAGACTATGGCTACACCTTC; CDR3 protein: CASSPRRGDYGYTF
V gene: TRBV2; D gene: TRBD1; clone size: .; J gene: TRBJ1-1; CDR3 DNA: TGTGCCAGCAGGTCGACCCGACAGGGTTTGGTGGAAGCTTTCTTT; CDR3 protein: CASRSTRQGLVEAFF
V gene: TRBV6-5; D gene: .; clone size: .; J gene: TRBJ1-5; CDR3 DNA: TGTGCCAGCAGTGACTCCGACAGAAGCAATCAGCCCCAGCATTTT; CDR3 protein: CASSDSDRSNQPQHF
V gene: TRBV30; D gene: TRBD1; clone size: few; J gene: TRBJ2-3; CDR3 DNA: TGTGCCTGGGGGACAGGGGGACGTTGGGCAGATACGCAGTATTTT; CDR3 protein: CAWGTGGRWADTQYF
V gene: TRBV7-2; D gene: .; clone size: .; J gene: TRBJ2-7; CDR3 DNA: TGTGCCAGCAGCGTGGACCTTGAGGGCGAGCAGTACTTC; CDR3 protein: CASSVDLEGEQYF
V gene: TRBV29-1; D gene: TRBD1; clone size: .; J gene: TRBJ2-7; CDR3 DNA: TGCAGCGTCACGGACAGGGCAAGGCAGTACTTC; CDR3 protein: CSVTDRARQYF
V gene: TRBV7-2; D gene: .; clone size: once; J gene: TRBJ1-6; CDR3 DNA: TGTGCCAGCAGCTGGGGGGTCTCCTATAATTCACCCCTCCACTTT; CDR3 protein: CASSWGVSYNSPLHF
V gene: TRBV5-1; D gene: .; clone size: few; J gene: TRBJ2-3; CDR3 DNA: TGCGCCAGCAGGGCGGGCACAGATACGCAGTATTTT; CDR3 protein: CASRAGTDTQYF
V gene: TRBV30; D gene: .; clone size: .; J gene: TRBJ1-3; CDR3 DNA: TGTGCCTGGAGTGGGTGGCAGGGCAGGATAAACACCATATATTTT; CDR3 protein: CAWSGWQGRINTIYF
V gene: TRBV5-4; D gene: .; clone size: .; J gene: TRBJ2-5; CDR3 DNA: TGTGCCAGCAGCCCCCCCGGTTCTGAGACCCAGTACTTC; CDR3 protein: CASSPPGSETQYF
V gene: TRBV20-1; D gene: .; clone size: .; J gene: TRBJ1-5; CDR3 DNA: TGCAGTGCTAGTGCCCTTGGGGGGATCTATAGCAATCAGCCCCAGCATTTT; CDR3 protein: CSASALGGIYSNQPQHF
V gene: TRBV2; D gene: .; clone size: .; J gene: TRBJ1-1; CDR3 DNA: TGTGCCAGCACCGAGCTGGGGGGGACTGAAGCTTTCTTT; CDR3 protein: CASTELGGTEAFF
V gene: TRBV5-1; D gene: .; clone size: once; J gene: TRBJ1-2; CDR3 DNA: TGCGCCAGCAGCTCGGAGGGCCTGGTAGGTGCGGATGGCTACACCTTC; CDR3 protein: CASSSEGLVGADGYTF
V gene: TRBV28; D gene: TRBD1; clone size: .; J gene: TRBJ1-5; CDR3 DNA: TGTGCCAGCAGTTCCATCCCGGGACAGCTATATTATCAGCCCCAGCATTTT; CDR3 protein: CASSSIPGQLYYQPQHF
V gene: TRBV6-2/TRBV6-3; D gene: TRBD2; clone size: .; J gene: TRBJ2-3; CDR3 DNA: TGTGCCAGCAGTTACTCGACGGGGGGGCTGGGAGATACGCAGTATTTT; CDR3 protein: CASSYSTGGLGDTQYF
V gene: TRBV6-5; D gene: .; clone size: once; J gene: TRBJ1-1; CDR3 DNA: TGTGCCAGCAGCCGCGTGGACTGGGAAGGCACTGAAGCTTTCTTT; CDR3 protein: CASSRVDWEGTEAFF
V gene: TRBV28; D gene: .; clone size: .; J gene: TRBJ1-2; CDR3 DNA: TGTGCCAGCAGTCAGGAAAGAGGCTACACCTTC; CDR3 protein: CASSQERGYTF
V gene: TRBV24-1; D gene: TRBD2; clone size: .; J gene: TRBJ2-5; CDR3 DNA: TGTGCCACCAGTGAACGTAAGCGGGGTGGCGGGGAGACCCAGTACTTC; CDR3 protein: CATSERKRGGGETQYF
V gene: TRBV5-1; D gene: .; clone size: few; J gene: TRBJ2-3; CDR3 DNA: TGCGCCAGCAGCTTGGGGACTACACCTAGCACAGATACGCAGTATTTT; CDR3 protein: CASSLGTTPSTDTQYF
V gene: TRBV21-1; D gene: .; clone size: .; J gene: TRBJ1-4; CDR3 DNA: TGTGCCAGCAGCCGCGTATCGGGGGATGAAAAACTGTTTTTT; CDR3 protein: CASSRVSGDEKLFF
V gene: TRBV7-2; D gene: .; clone size: .; J gene: TRBJ2-1; CDR3 DNA: TGTGCCAGCAGCCATGACCTACAGGGACGCCACTACAATGAGCAGTTCTTC; CDR3 protein: CASSHDLQGRHYNEQFF
V gene: TRBV7-2; D gene: .; clone size: .; J gene: TRBJ2-1; CDR3 DNA: TGTGCCAGCAGCTTAGCGATCCGGAGCGGCGCTTACAATGAGCAGTTCTTC; CDR3 protein: CASSLAIRSGAYNEQFF
V gene: TRBV28; D gene: TRBD1; clone size: .; J gene: TRBJ2-7; CDR3 DNA: TGTGCCAGCAGTTTAGGCGTGACAGGGGTATCCTACGAGCAGTACTTC; CDR3 protein: CASSLGVTGVSYEQYF
V gene: TRBV10-3; D gene: TRBD2; clone size: .; J gene: TRBJ2-1; CDR3 DNA: TGTGCCACCTCACCGACTAGCGGGGGGGTTAATGAGCAGTTCTTC; CDR3 protein: CATSPTSGGVNEQFF
V gene: TRBV28; D gene: .; clone size: once; J gene: TRBJ1-4; CDR3 DNA: TGTGCCAGCAGCGGGGGAGGGTTGGGCGTTGAAAAACTGTTTTTT; CDR3 protein: CASSGGGLGVEKLFF
V gene: TRBV6-6; D gene: .; clone size: .; J gene: TRBJ2-7; CDR3 DNA: TGTGCCAGCAGTTACCCCCAGGGGCCAGCCTACGAGCAGTACTTC; CDR3 protein: CASSYPQGPAYEQYF
V gene: TRBV9; D gene: TRBD2; clone size: .; J gene: TRBJ2-1; CDR3 DNA: TGTGCCAGCAGCCCCCAGAGTCAGTTAGCGGGGTTGGGGAATGAGCAGTTCTTC; CDR3 protein: CASSPQSQLAGLGNEQFF
V gene: TRBV5-1; D gene: .; clone size: .; J gene: TRBJ1-2; CDR3 DNA: TGCGCCAGCAGCTCCGGACAGTCCTATGGCTACACCTTC; CDR3 protein: CASSSGQSYGYTF
V gene: TRBV3-1/TRBV3-2; D gene: TRBD2; clone size: .; J gene: TRBJ2-2; CDR3 DNA: TGTGCCAGCAACCAGCGGGGGGGGAACACCGGGGAGCTGTTTTTT; CDR3 protein: CASNQRGGNTGELFF
V gene: TRBV5-1; D gene: .; clone size: .; J gene: TRBJ1-1; CDR3 DNA: TGCGCCAGCAGCTTAGGGACAACGAACACTGAAGCTTTCTTT; CDR3 protein: CASSLGTTNTEAFF
V gene: TRBV6-5; D gene: TRBD1; clone size: .; J gene: TRBJ1-6; CDR3 DNA: TGTGCCAGCAGTCCGACAGGGGGCCGATCACCCCTCCACTTT; CDR3 protein: CASSPTGGRSPLHF
V gene: TRBV29-1; D gene: .; clone size: .; J gene: TRBJ1-1; CDR3 DNA: TGCAGCGTTGAAGGCGGGGTTACGACTGAAGCTTTCTTT; CDR3 protein: CSVEGGVTTEAFF
V gene: TRBV30; D gene: TRBD2; clone size: .; J gene: TRBJ2-7; CDR3 DNA: TGTGCCATCCGGGAGGGTAACTACGAGCAGTACTTC; CDR3 protein: CAIREGNYEQYF
V gene: TRBV18; D gene: TRBD2; clone size: .; J gene: TRBJ2-7; CDR3 DNA: TGTGCCAGCTCACCACCGGGAGCGCTCGGGAGGGACGAGCAGTACTTC; CDR3 protein: CASSPPGALGRDEQYF
V gene: TRBV5-1; D gene: .; clone size: .; J gene: TRBJ2-3; CDR3 DNA: TGCGCCAGCAGCTTGGCCACTAGCACAGATACGCAGTATTTT; CDR3 protein: CASSLATSTDTQYF
V gene: TRBV6-5; D gene: TRBD2; clone size: .; J gene: TRBJ2-7; CDR3 DNA: TGTGCCAGCAGTTACTCCCGCGGGGGGGAGAGGGGCGAGCAGTACTTC; CDR3 protein: CASSYSRGGERGEQYF
V gene: TRBV29-1; D gene: .; clone size: .; J gene: TRBJ2-2; CDR3 DNA: TGCAGCGTTGTCACTCATTCACTAGGCACCGGGGAGCTGTTTTTT; CDR3 protein: CSVVTHSLGTGELFF
V gene: TRBV7-9; D gene: .; clone size: .; J gene: TRBJ1-4; CDR3 DNA: TGTGCCAGCAGCTTAGGCCAACTTGCAACTAATGAAAAACTGTTTTTT; CDR3 protein: CASSLGQLATNEKLFF
V gene: TRBV11-2; D gene: .; clone size: medium-sized; J gene: TRBJ2-7; CDR3 DNA: TGTGCCAGCAGCTGGTACAGGGCTGCCTACGAGCAGTACTTC; CDR3 protein: CASSWYRAAYEQYF
V gene: TRBV6-6; D gene: .; clone size: .; J gene: TRBJ1-3; CDR3 DNA: TGTGCCAGCCGGGACTACGGGGGGCGCGAAGGAAACACCATATATTTT; CDR3 protein: CASRDYGGREGNTIYF
V gene: TRBV6-6; D gene: .; clone size: .; J gene: TRBJ1-5; CDR3 DNA: TGTGCCAGCAGTTACTTCGCAGGGCCAAATCAGCCCCAGCATTTT; CDR3 protein: CASSYFAGPNQPQHF
V gene: TRBV7-2; D gene: .; clone size: .; J gene: TRBJ2-5; CDR3 DNA: TGTGCCAGCAGCTTAGGGCTAGCCGGTGAGACCCAGTACTTC; CDR3 protein: CASSLGLAGETQYF
V gene: TRBV6-5; D gene: .; clone size: .; J gene: TRBJ2-3; CDR3 DNA: TGTGCCAGCAACCAGAGAGGAACAGATACGCAGTATTTT; CDR3 protein: CASNQRGTDTQYF
V gene: TRBV7-2; D gene: TRBD1; clone size: .; J gene: TRBJ2-7; CDR3 DNA: TGTGCCAGCAGCTCGGACAGGGGAGACGAGCAGTACTTC; CDR3 protein: CASSSDRGDEQYF
V gene: TRBV18; D gene: .; clone size: .; J gene: TRBJ2-1; CDR3 DNA: TGTGCCAGCTCACCACCGAGCATATCCTCCTACAATGAGCAGTTCTTC; CDR3 protein: CASSPPSISSYNEQFF
V gene: TRBV11-3; D gene: TRBD2; clone size: .; J gene: TRBJ2-3; CDR3 DNA: TGTGCCAGCAGCTCTCTAGCGGGGAGCACAGATACGCAGTATTTT; CDR3 protein: CASSSLAGSTDTQYF
V gene: TRBV6-5; D gene: TRBD1; clone size: .; J gene: TRBJ1-1; CDR3 DNA: TGTGCCAGCAGTTATTCACAGGGGCACACTGAAGCTTTCTTT; CDR3 protein: CASSYSQGHTEAFF
V gene: TRBV5-5; D gene: TRBD1; clone size: .; J gene: TRBJ1-4; CDR3 DNA: TGTGCCAGCAGTCAAGTAGGGGGACAGCTTAATGAAAAACTGTTTTTT; CDR3 protein: CASSQVGGQLNEKLFF
V gene: TRBV7-2; D gene: .; clone size: .; J gene: TRBJ1-3; CDR3 DNA: TGTGCCAGCAGCGTACAGGGCTCCTCTGGAAACACCATATATTTT; CDR3 protein: CASSVQGSSGNTIYF
V gene: TRBV18; D gene: .; clone size: .; J gene: TRBJ2-5; CDR3 DNA: TGTGCCAGCTCACCAAGCACTACAAGCGGCCAAGAGACCCAGTACTTC; CDR3 protein: CASSPSTTSGQETQYF
V gene: TRBV11-2; D gene: TRBD1; clone size: .; J gene: TRBJ1-1; CDR3 DNA: TGTGCCAGCAGCTCGGGACAGACGAACACTGAAGCTTTCTTT; CDR3 protein: CASSSGQTNTEAFF
V gene: TRBV6-5; D gene: .; clone size: .; J gene: TRBJ1-1; CDR3 DNA: TGTGCCAGCAGGAATGCAGGGAGGTCCACTGAAGCTTTCTTT; CDR3 protein: CASRNAGRSTEAFF
V gene: TRBV6-4; D gene: .; clone size: .; J gene: TRBJ1-5; CDR3 DNA: TGTGCCAGCAGTGACCCGGACAGTGACCAGGGCAATCAGCCCCAGCATTTT; CDR3 protein: CASSDPDSDQGNQPQHF